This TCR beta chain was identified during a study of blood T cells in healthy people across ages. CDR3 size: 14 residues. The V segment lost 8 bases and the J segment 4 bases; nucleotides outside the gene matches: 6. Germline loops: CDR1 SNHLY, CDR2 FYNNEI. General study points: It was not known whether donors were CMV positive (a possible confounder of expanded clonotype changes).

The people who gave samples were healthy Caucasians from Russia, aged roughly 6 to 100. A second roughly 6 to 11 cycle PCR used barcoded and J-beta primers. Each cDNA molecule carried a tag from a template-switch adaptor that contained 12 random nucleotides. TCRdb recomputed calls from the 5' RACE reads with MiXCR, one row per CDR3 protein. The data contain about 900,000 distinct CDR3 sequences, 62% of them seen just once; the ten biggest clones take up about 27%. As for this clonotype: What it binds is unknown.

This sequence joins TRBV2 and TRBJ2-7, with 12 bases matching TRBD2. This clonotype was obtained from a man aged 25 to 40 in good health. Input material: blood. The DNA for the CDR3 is TGTGCCAGCGCCCCACTAGCGGGAGGTTACGAGCAGTACTTC. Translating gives CASAPLAGGYEQYF.